The next 19 T cell receptor beta chains were all read from a single sample in a study of shared clonotypes between healthy human individuals. CD8 cells classed as naive were CD45RO-negative and positively selected for CCR7, excluding terminally differentiated effector memory CD45RA+ cells. Libraries were prepared by immunoSEQ multiplex PCR; TCRdb keeps only in-frame clonotypes and omits some of them. The table includes hundreds of thousands of clones, approximately 96% detected once. The sample taken for sequencing was naive CD8+ T cells sorted from blood. Receptors originate from a woman aged 30 to 39 in good health.

About this clone itself: The same CDR3 is also encoded by other DNA sequences in this sample. The rearrangement uses TRBV27 and TRBJ2-5, with 14 bases fitting TRBD2. From germline, CDR1 is MNHEY and CDR2 SMNVEV (reference sequence). This CDR3 region has 15 residues. Trimming took 5 bases from V and 4 from J; bases not matched to a gene: 3. The CDR3 loop reads CASSTGTSGRETQYF. CDR3 DNA: TGTGCCAGCAGTACCGGGACTAGCGGGAGAGAGACCCAGTACTTC.

The CDR3 sequence: CASSSIGGETQYF. In nucleotides, the CDR3 is TGTGCCAGCTCATCGATAGGAGGAGAGACCCAGTACTTC. This sequence joins TRBV18 and TRBJ2-5; TRBD2 might be the D (5 bases). CDR1 is KGHSH, CDR2 LQKENI, per germline. The V end lost 5 bases, the J end lost 4 bases, and 11 bases lay between the germline ends. This CDR3 region has 13 residues.

This clone was recorded only once. The CDR3 loop is CASSKVRTSGSAGELFF. CDR3 DNA: TGTGCCAGCAGCAAAGTACGGACTAGCGGGAGTGCCGGGGAGCTGTTTTTT. The chain carries TRBV21-1 and TRBJ2-2; TRBD2, as called in the table, went unchecked against the DNA. TRBV21-1 is termed a pseudogene. This CDR3 has 17 amino acids.

Concerning this clone: Other DNA sequences from this sample encode an identical CDR3 as well. The V gene is TRBV27, the J gene TRBJ1-2; D is unresolved. Germline V gives CDR1 MNHEY, CDR2 SMNVEV (reference sequence). The V end was cut by 0 bases, the J end by 4 bases, with 6 bases between. The CDR3 loop spans 13 amino acids. This CDR3 is CASSLSWGYGYTF. The CDR3, as DNA: TGTGCCAGCAGTTTATCTTGGGGCTATGGCTACACCTTC.

The rearrangement joins TRBV4-3 to TRBJ2-2, with TRBD2 matching over 12 bases. Germline V CDR1 and CDR2: LGHNA, YSLEER. J was trimmed by 4 bases and V by 0 bases; bases with no gene match: 9. The CDR3 has 19 residues. This chain's CDR3 is CASSQERLAGGFRTGELFF. CDR3 coding DNA: TGCGCCAGCAGCCAAGAGCGGCTAGCGGGAGGGTTTCGCACCGGGGAGCTGTTTTTT.

V and J are TRBV4-2 and TRBJ2-3; no reliable D call. The germline V gene has CDR1 LGHNA and CDR2 YNFKEQ. Between the trimmed V and J ends, which lost 0 bases and 2 bases, there was a span of 12 bases. The CDR3 covers 16 residues. CDR3 bases: TGTGCCAGCAGCCAAGACTTTAGCTTCGCCACAGATACGCAGTATTTT. Translating it yields CASSQDFSFATDTQYF.

V and J are TRBV7-9 and TRBJ2-7; 12 bases fit TRBD2. The germline V gene encodes CDR1 SEHNR and CDR2 FQNEAQ (reference sequence). Trimming at V came to 4 bases and at J to 3 bases, leaving 10 bases not matched to a gene. CDR3 size: 17 residues. The CDR3 sequence: CASSSTSGRTPGYEQYF. DNA for the CDR3: TGTGCCAGCAGCTCTACTAGCGGGAGGACACCAGGCTACGAGCAGTACTTC. Drawing the rest from reference TRBV7-9 and TRBJ2-7, the complete variable domain is DTGVSQNPRHKITKRGQNVTFRCDPISEHNRLYWYRQTLGQGPEFLTYFQNEAQLEKSRLLSDRFSAERPKGSFSTLEIQRTEQGDSAMYLCASSSTSGRTPGYEQYFGPGTRLTVT.

The gene calls are TRBV28 and TRBJ1-4, with a tentative D call TRBD1 (5 bases). V shed 6 bases and J shed 5 bases, with 13 bases lying between them. The CDR3 sequence is 14 residues long. Germline V lookup: CDR1 MDHEN, CDR2 SYDVKM. The CDR3 nucleotides read TGTGCCAGCAGCCCCTCCGGGGCGAATGAAAAACTGTTTTTT. Its protein product is CASSPSGANEKLFF.

The genes are TRBV19 and TRBJ2-7; the D is unclear. The CDR3 has 14 residues. The germline V gene encodes CDR1 LNHDA and CDR2 SQIVND (reference sequence). The V end was cut by 2 bases, the J end by 4 bases, with 12 bases between. CDR3 sequence (DNA): TGTGCCAGTAGTATACGCCCAGGAGTTTACGAGCAGTACTTC. Its translation is CASSIRPGVYEQYF.

The chain couples TRBV6-5 to TRBJ2-2; D is uncertain. Per germline, CDR1 MNHEY and CDR2 SVGAGI. CDR3 length equals 15 residues. The V and J ends lost 5 bases and 3 bases respectively, with 13 bases between them. The CDR3 bases are TGTGCCAGCAGTCCCACCGATCCTGACACCGGGGAGCTGTTTTTT. This codes for CASSPTDPDTGELFF.

This chain uses TRBV4-1 with TRBJ2-1; tentative D call: TRBD1 (6 bases). Trimming removed 2 bases at V and 0 bases at J, with 14 bases between. The CDR3 loop spans 17 amino acids. The germline V gene has CDR1 MGHRA and CDR2 YSYEKL. As DNA, the CDR3 is TGCGCCAGCAGCCAAAGGGGGACCGAAAGCTCCTACAATGAGCAGTTCTTC. Its protein is CASSQRGTESSYNEQFF.

The rearrangement joins TRBV7-2 to TRBJ2-5, with TRBD1 matching 7 bases. The CDR3 covers 15 residues. Germline V gene sequence: CDR1 SGHTA, CDR2 FQGNSA. The J segment lost 5 bases and the V segment lost 3 bases, leaving 9 bases of the junction unmatched. CDR3 nucleotide sequence: TGTGCCAGCAGCTTTGAGGGGGCGTATGTGGAGACCCAGTACTTC. Translated: CASSFEGAYVETQYF.

The gene calls are TRBV28 and TRBJ1-2; D ambiguous. The CDR3 contains 14 residues. Trimming took 8 bases from V and 0 from J, leaving 13 bases between them. The germline V gene has CDR1 MDHEN and CDR2 SYDVKM. As DNA, the CDR3 is TGTGCCAGCTTGACCGGGCAGACTAACTATGGCTACACCTTC. This translates into CASLTGQTNYGYTF.

V and J are TRBV11-2 and TRBJ2-5, with a tentative D call TRBD2 (5 bases). Germline loops: CDR1 SGHAT, CDR2 FQNNGV. Trimming shortened V by 1 base and J by 2 bases, and 11 bases separated the two germline ends. CDR3 length: 15 amino acids. The CDR3 here is CASSLGATGQETQYF. Here the CDR3 DNA reads TGTGCCAGCAGCTTAGGGGCGACGGGACAAGAGACCCAGTACTTC.

This sequence joins TRBV27 and TRBJ2-3; 7 nucleotides match TRBD2. Germline V gene data show CDR1 as MNHEY and CDR2 as SMNVEV (reference sequence). With 7 bases clipped from V and 3 bases from J, the junction kept 7 bases outside the gene matches. The CDR3 has 14 amino acids. The CDR3 protein is CASTTLAKTDTQYF. As DNA, the CDR3 is TGTGCCAGCACAACACTAGCGAAAACAGATACGCAGTATTTT.

This clone was recorded a few times. The V call is TRBV15, the J call TRBJ2-7; tentative D call: TRBD1 (5 bases). The CDR3 runs 11 residues. The V and J ends lost 4 bases and 8 bases respectively, with 9 bases between them. Germline values: CDR1 LNHNV, CDR2 YYDKDF (reference sequence). CDR3: CATSTLDKQYF. The CDR3 nucleotides are TGTGCCACCAGCACCTTGGACAAGCAGTACTTC. Combining the CDR3 with reference TRBV15 and TRBJ2-7 gives the whole variable domain DAMVIQNPRYQVTQFGKPVTLSCSQTLNHNVMYWYQQKSSQAPKLLFHYYDKDFNNEADTPDNFQSRRPNTSFCFLDIRSPGLGDTAMYLCATSTLDKQYFGPGTRLTVT.

CDR3 bases: TGTGCCTGGAGTACGAGTACGCAGTATTTT. As protein: CAWSTSTQYF. V gene TRBV30 combines with J gene TRBJ2-3; D uncertain. Germline V CDR1 and CDR2: GTSNPN, SVGIG (reference sequence). The CDR3 has 10 amino acids. With 2 bases removed from V and 8 bases from J, the gap between germline ends came to 5 bases. Based on the CDR3 plus reference TRBV30 and TRBJ2-3, the full variable domain is SQTIHQWPATLVQPVGSPLSLECTVEGTSNPNLYWYRQAAGRGLQLLFYSVGIGQISSEVPQNLSASRPQDRQFILSSKKLLLSDSGFYLCAWSTSTQYFGPGTRLTVL.

The chain has TRBV2 and TRBJ2-1; D is ambiguous. CDR1 SNHLY and CDR2 FYNNEI come from the germline V gene. V lost 6 bases to trimming and J lost 10 bases, with 10 bases between them. This CDR3 is built from 11 residues. CDR3 region: CASSTTHEQFF. Here the CDR3 DNA reads TGTGCCAGCAGCACAACCCACGAGCAGTTCTTC.

This chain joins TRBV4-1 and TRBJ2-5; D remains ambiguous. The assigned J gene may be wrong: the sequence end matches TRBJ2-7 better. This CDR3 has 14 amino acids. From germline, CDR1 is MGHRA and CDR2 YSYEKL. The CDR3 spells CASSQVVGSYEQYF. CDR3 sequence (DNA): TGCGCCAGCAGCCAAGTCGTGGGAAGCTACGAGCAGTACTTC.